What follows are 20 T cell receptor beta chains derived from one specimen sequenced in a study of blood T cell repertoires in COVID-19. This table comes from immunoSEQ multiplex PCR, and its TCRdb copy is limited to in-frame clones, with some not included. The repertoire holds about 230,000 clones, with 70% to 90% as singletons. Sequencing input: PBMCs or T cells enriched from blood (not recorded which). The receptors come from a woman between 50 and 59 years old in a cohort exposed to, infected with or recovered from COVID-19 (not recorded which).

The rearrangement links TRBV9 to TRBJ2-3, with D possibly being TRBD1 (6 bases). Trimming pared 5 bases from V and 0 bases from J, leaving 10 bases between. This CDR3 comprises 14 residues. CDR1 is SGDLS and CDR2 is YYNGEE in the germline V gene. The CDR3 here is CASSSGVSTDTQYF. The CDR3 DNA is TGTGCCAGCAGTTCAGGGGTGAGCACAGATACGCAGTATTTT.

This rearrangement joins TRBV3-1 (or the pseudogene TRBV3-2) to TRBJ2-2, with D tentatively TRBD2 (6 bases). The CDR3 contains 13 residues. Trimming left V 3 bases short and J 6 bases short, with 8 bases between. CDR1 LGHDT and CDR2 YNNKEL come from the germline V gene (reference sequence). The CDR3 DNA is TGTGCCAGCAGCCATCTAGCGCCCGGGGAGCTGTTTTTT. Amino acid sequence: CASSHLAPGELFF.

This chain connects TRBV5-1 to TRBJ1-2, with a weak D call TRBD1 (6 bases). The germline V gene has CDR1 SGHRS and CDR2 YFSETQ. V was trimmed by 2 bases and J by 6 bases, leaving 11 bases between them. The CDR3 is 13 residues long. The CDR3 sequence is CASSFQGSDGYTF. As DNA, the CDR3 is TGCGCCAGCAGCTTCCAGGGGTCGGATGGCTACACCTTC. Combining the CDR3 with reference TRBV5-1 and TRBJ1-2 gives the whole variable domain KAGVTQTPRYLIKTRGQQVTLSCSPISGHRSVSWYQQTPGQGLQFLFEYFSETQRNKGNFPGRFSGRQFSNSRSEMNVSTLELGDSALYLCASSFQGSDGYTFGSGTRLTVV.

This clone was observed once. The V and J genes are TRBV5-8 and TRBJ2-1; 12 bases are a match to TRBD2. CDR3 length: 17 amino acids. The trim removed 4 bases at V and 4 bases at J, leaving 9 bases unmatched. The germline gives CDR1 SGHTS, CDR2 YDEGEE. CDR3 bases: TGTGCCAGCAGCCCACAAACCACTAGCGGGGGGTACAATGAGCAGTTCTTC. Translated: CASSPQTTSGGYNEQFF.

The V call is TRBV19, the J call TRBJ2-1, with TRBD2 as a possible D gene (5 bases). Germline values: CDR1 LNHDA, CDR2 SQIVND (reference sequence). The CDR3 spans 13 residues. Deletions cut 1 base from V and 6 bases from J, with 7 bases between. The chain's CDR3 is CASSIVTSNEQFF. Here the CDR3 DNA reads TGTGCCAGTAGTATAGTCACTAGCAATGAGCAGTTCTTC.

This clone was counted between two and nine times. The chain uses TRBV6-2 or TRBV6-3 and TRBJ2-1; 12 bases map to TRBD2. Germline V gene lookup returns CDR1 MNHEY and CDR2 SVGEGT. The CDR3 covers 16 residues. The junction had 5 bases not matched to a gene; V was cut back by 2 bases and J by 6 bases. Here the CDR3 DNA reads TGTGCCAGCAGTTACCTAGCGGGGGGGATAGGCAATGAGCAGTTCTTC. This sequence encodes CASSYLAGGIGNEQFF.

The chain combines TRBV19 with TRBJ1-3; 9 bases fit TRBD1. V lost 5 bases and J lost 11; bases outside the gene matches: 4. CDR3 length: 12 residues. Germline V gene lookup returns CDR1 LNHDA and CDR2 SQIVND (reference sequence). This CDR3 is CASSPRTGAIYF. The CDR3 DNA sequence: TGTGCCAGTAGTCCAAGGACAGGGGCCATATATTTT.

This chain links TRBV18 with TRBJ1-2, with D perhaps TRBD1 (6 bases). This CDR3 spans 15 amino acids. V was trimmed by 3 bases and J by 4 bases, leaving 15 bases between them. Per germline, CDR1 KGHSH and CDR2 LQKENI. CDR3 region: CASSPRDNGAYGYTF. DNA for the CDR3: TGTGCCAGCTCACCCCGGGACAATGGGGCCTATGGCTACACCTTC.

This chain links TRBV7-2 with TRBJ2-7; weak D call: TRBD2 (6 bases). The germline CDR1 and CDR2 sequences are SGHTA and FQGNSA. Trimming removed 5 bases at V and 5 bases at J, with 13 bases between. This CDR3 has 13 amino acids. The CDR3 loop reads CASSRGLPNEQYF. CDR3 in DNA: TGTGCCAGCAGCCGCGGACTACCCAACGAGCAGTACTTC.

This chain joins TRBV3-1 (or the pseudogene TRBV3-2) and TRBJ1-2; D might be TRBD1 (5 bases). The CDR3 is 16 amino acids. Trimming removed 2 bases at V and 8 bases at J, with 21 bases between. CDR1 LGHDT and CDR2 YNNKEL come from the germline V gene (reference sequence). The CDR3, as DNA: TGTGCCAGCAGCCAACTGACAGCGTATGGTTCGGGCGGCTACACCTTC. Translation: CASSQLTAYGSGGYTF.

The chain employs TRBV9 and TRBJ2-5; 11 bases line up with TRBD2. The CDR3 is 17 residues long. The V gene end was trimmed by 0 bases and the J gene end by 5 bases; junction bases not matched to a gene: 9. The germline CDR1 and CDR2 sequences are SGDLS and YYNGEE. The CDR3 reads CASSVGLAGSGAETQYF. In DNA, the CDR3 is TGTGCCAGCAGCGTAGGACTAGCGGGGAGCGGAGCCGAGACCCAGTACTTC.

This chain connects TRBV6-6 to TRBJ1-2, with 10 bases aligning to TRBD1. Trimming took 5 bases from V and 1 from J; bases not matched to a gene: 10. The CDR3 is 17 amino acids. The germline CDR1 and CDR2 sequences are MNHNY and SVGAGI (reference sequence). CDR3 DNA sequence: TGTGCCAGCAGTCGGTTTGGGGACAGGGGAAGTAACTATGGCTACACCTTC. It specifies CASSRFGDRGSNYGYTF.

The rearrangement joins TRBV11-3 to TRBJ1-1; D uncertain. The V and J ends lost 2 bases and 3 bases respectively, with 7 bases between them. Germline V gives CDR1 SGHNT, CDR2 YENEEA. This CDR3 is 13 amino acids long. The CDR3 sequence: CASSLWGDTEAFF. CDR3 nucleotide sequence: TGTGCCAGCAGCTTATGGGGAGACACTGAAGCTTTCTTT.

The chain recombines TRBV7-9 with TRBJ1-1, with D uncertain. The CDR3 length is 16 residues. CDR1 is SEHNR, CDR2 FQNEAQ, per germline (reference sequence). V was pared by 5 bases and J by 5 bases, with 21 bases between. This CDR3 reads CASSPTMGTGPTEAFF. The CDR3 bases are TGTGCCAGCAGCCCGACGATGGGCACCGGCCCTACTGAAGCTTTCTTT.

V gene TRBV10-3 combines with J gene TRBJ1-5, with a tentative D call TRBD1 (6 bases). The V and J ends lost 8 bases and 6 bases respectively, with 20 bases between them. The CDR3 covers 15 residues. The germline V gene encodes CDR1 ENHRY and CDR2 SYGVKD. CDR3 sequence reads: CAIGGASRVRQPQHF. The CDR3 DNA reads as TGTGCCATCGGGGGGGCATCGAGGGTTCGTCAGCCCCAGCATTTT.

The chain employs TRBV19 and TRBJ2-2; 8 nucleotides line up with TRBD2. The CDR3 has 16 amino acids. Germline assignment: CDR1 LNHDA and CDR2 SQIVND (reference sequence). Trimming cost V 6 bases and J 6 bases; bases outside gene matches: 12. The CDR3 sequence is CASSPKTAGVAGELFF. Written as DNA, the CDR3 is TGTGCCAGTAGCCCTAAGACAGCGGGAGTGGCCGGGGAGCTGTTTTTT.

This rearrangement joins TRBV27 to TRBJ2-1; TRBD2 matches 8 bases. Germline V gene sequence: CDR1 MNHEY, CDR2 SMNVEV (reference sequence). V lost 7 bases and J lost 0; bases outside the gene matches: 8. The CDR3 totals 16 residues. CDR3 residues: CASTKLGGGSYNEQFF. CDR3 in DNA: TGTGCCAGCACCAAACTCGGGGGGGGCTCCTACAATGAGCAGTTCTTC.

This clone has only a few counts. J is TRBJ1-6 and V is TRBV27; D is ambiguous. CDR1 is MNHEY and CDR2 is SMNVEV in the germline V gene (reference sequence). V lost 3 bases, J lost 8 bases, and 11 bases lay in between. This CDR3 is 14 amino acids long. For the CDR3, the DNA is TGTGCCAGCAGTTTTCGGGGAGGATATTCACCCCTCCACTTT. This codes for CASSFRGGYSPLHF.

The CDR3 DNA reads TGTGCCAGCAGCCAACTGACAGGGGGGGGCCATTCACCCCTCCACTTT. Translation gives CASSQLTGGGHSPLHF. The chain recombines TRBV3-1 (or the pseudogene TRBV3-2) with TRBJ1-6, with TRBD1 identical over 9 bases. Germline V gives CDR1 LGHDT, CDR2 YNNKEL (reference sequence). The ends lost 2 bases at V and 8 bases at J; junction bases unmatched: 7. The CDR3 consists of 16 residues.

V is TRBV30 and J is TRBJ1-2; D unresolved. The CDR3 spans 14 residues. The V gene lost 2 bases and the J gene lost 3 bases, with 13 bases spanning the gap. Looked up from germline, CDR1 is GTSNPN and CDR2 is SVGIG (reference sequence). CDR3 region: CAWSPWTDYYGYTF. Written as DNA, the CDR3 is TGTGCCTGGAGTCCTTGGACGGACTACTATGGCTACACCTTC.